Ten or more counts support the clone carrying this T cell receptor beta chain. No antigen is known for it. The sample belongs to a study of neurological immune-mediated disorders. Study observations and caveats: The study found the most TCR clonal expansion in HTLV-1-associated myelopathy and the least in multiple sclerosis, below healthy controls.

Synthesis of cDNA used 5'RACE (with 10-nucleotide random UMIs). MiXCR was run by TCRdb on the 5' RACE reads, yielding one entry per CDR3 protein. The repertoire has about 50,000 distinct CDR3 sequences, around a sixth of them found once; the top ten carry 4% to 5.5%. Preparation of the unsorted libraries drew on 2 million PBMCs stored at -80 C. V shed 2 bases, J shed 0 bases, and the junction held 7 bases outside the gene matches. CDR1 and CDR2 (germline): DFQATT, SNEGSKA (reference sequence). There are 16 residues in the CDR3. Sequencing was carried out using PBMCs. The chain uses TRBV20-1 and TRBJ2-7; 10 nucleotides align to TRBD2. This receptor was taken from a man in his 60s in good health. As DNA, the CDR3 is TGCAGTGCTAGAAAGGAACTAGCGGGGACCTCCTACGAGCAGTACTTC. Translation gives CSARKELAGTSYEQYF.